This T cell receptor beta chain was identified during a study of cytomegalovirus exposure and HLA in healthy donors. Study findings and constraints: Exclusion applied to some V segments, including TRBV6-2 and TRBV6-3, as they were indistinguishable.

CDR1 is MDHEN and CDR2 is SYDVKM in the germline V gene. CDR3 length: 13 residues. V was pared by 7 bases and J by 3 bases, with 12 bases between. This clone was observed a handful of times. Its antigen is not identified. Primers for the PCR totalled 60 Vbeta and 13 Jbeta. The protocol was immunoSEQ multiplex PCR, while the TCRdb copy is restricted to in-frame clones and leaves out a portion. The sample has 140,000 to 150,000 clones; roughly 68% are singletons. Sequencing was performed on PBMCs. The chain links TRBV28 to TRBJ2-5; unclear D gene. This receptor was identified in a man aged 55 to 70 in good health and CMV-seronegative. The CDR3 reads CASIAERKETQYF. DNA of the CDR3: TGTGCCAGCATTGCGGAGCGTAAAGAGACCCAGTACTTC.